This T cell receptor beta chain was identified during a study of response to subunit inactivated influenza vaccine. General observations from the study: The authors offered the suggestion that each seasonal influenza vaccination recruits few new T cells.

TCRdb analysed the RT-PCR reads with MiXCR anew, one entry per CDR3 protein. The data show more than 150,000 distinct CDR3 sequences, nearly 9.5% seen once. Trimming took off 4 bases at V and 5 bases at J, with 21 bases between the two ends. This CDR3 comprises 16 residues. CDR1 is SQVTM and CDR2 is ANQGSEA in the germline V gene. This clonotype has a count of ten or more. Its specificity is not known. The rearrangement uses TRBV29-1 and TRBJ2-1; D gene uncertain. The TCR sequence derives from a man over 45 who received an inactivated influenza vaccine. The sample in question was non-naive T cells sorted from PBMCs, obtained on the day of vaccination. DNA of the CDR3: TGCAGCGTTGGATTCCGTGCGCAGAGAAGGGACAATGAGCAGTTCTTC. Its translation is CSVGFRAQRRDNEQFF.